The present entry profiles one TCR beta chain with its context. Method: immunoSEQ multiplex PCR; TCRdb's copy keeps in-frame clones and lacks some. This sample carries approximately 130,000 clones, around 82% of them seen once, and the ten largest clones take about 6.3%. This sample stems from a study of blood T cell repertoires in COVID-19. Background on the study: Sites in the United States, Italy and Spain provided acute and convalescent COVID-19 samples. T cells, B-cell-depleted T cells, or PBMCs provided the cDNA or gDNA that served as material.

The sequenced sample consisted of peripheral blood. The TCR was taken from a man at least 80 years old with active or convalescent COVID-19.

DNA of the CDR3: TGCAGTGCTAGTATCCGACTAGCGGAAAGCACAGATACGCAGTATTTT. It yields the protein CSASIRLAESTDTQYF. The chain uses TRBV20-1 and TRBJ2-3; 9 nucleotides match TRBD2. Germline V CDR1 and CDR2: DFQATT, SNEGSKA (reference sequence). V lost 3 bases to trimming and J lost 0 bases; unmatched junction nucleotides: 7. The CDR3 is 16 amino acids.